These 4 T cell receptor beta chains share one sample of origin, sequenced in a study of control samples from healthy donors and cancer patients. The repertoire was sequenced with immunoSEQ multiplex PCR; TCRdb's copy has only in-frame clones and lacks some. The data show fewer than 200,000 clones, with roughly 94% seen just once and 11% to 15% held by the top ten. The sequenced sample was PBMCs. The receptors stem from a man aged 55 to 70 with colorectal cancer.

The chain couples TRBV6-5 to TRBJ1-2; D call uncertain. Germline assignment: CDR1 MNHEY and CDR2 SVGAGI. This CDR3 comprises 15 residues. Trimming shortened V by 10 bases and J by 0 bases, and 18 bases separated the two germline ends. Here the CDR3 DNA reads TGTGCCACCAAAATAATCCTAAGAGCTAACTATGGCTACACCTTC. The encoded protein is CATKIILRANYGYTF.

This rearrangement joins TRBV10-3 to TRBJ2-2; a possible D gene is TRBD1 (6 bases). V was trimmed by 3 bases and J by 2 bases, leaving 13 bases between them. Germline CDR1 reads ENHRY; CDR2 reads SYGVKD. CDR3 size: 16 residues. The CDR3 DNA reads as TGTGCCATCAGTGATACCGACAGGTTTAACACCGGGGAGCTGTTTTTT. It encodes CAISDTDRFNTGELFF.

The chain combines TRBV6-5 with TRBJ2-7; possibly TRBD2 for D (5 bases). The V end lost 6 bases, the J end lost 2 bases, and 11 bases lay between the germline ends. The V gene's germline CDR1 is MNHEY and CDR2 SVGAGI. The CDR3 has 13 amino acids. For the CDR3, the DNA is TGTGCCAGCAGATTAGGAGGTCCCTACGAGCAGTACTTC. Translating it yields CASRLGGPYEQYF.

This clone has a handful of counts. The rearrangement joins TRBV29-1 to TRBJ2-2; D not resolved. This CDR3 is 13 amino acids long. Trimming left V 6 bases short and J 3 bases short, with 11 bases between. Per germline, CDR1 SQVTM and CDR2 ANQGSEA. The CDR3 region is CSVGRSDTGELFF. DNA of the CDR3: TGCAGCGTCGGTAGGTCCGACACCGGGGAGCTGTTTTTT.